This T cell receptor (beta chain) was identified in a study of blood T cell repertoires in COVID-19. Study summary: Acute and convalescent COVID-19 specimens originated in the United States, Italy and Spain. The cDNA or gDNA used as material had been derived from T cells, B-cell-depleted T cells, or PBMCs.

The CDR3 has 15 amino acids. Germline V gene sequence: CDR1 MGHDK, CDR2 SYGVNS. V lost 5 bases to trimming and J lost 2 bases, with 14 bases between them. Authors' analysis steps: The authors estimated nucleated cell counts from reference gene primer amplification. TCRdb's table, derived via immunoSEQ multiplex PCR, lists solely in-frame clones and lacks some. D and trimming were read from the DNA, whereas the V and J calls and clone size are those reported in that table. The profile shows a few hundred thousand clones, around 87% of them singletons. V is TRBV25-1 and J is TRBJ2-3; D possibly corresponds to TRBD2 (5 bases). The sample comprised peripheral blood. The sequence derives from a woman aged 45-65 years with active or convalescent COVID-19. As DNA, the CDR3 is TGTGCCAGCAGTCCCTCCGAGGGATTCACAGATACGCAGTATTTT. This sequence encodes CASSPSEGFTDTQYF. Drawing the rest from reference TRBV25-1 and TRBJ2-3, the complete variable domain is EADIYQTPRYLVIGTGKKITLECSQTMGHDKMYWYQQDPGMELHLIHYSYGVNSTEKGDLSSESTVSRIRTEHFPLTLESARPSHTSQYLCASSPSEGFTDTQYFGPGTRLTVL.